Shown below are 32 T cell receptor beta chains from a single sample sequenced in a study of shared clonotypes between healthy human individuals. Profiled with immunoSEQ multiplex PCR; TCRdb holds only in-frame clones, not every one. This sample yields hundreds of thousands of clones, of which around three quarters are seen a single time; around 13% belongs to the top ten. The specimen was PBMCs. Source of these receptors: a woman between 40 and 55 years old in good health. Some clones in this sample may be carry-over from other donors' samples.

This clone was found once. This chain uses TRBV30 with TRBJ1-5; perhaps TRBD1 as D (6 bases). Germline V lookup: CDR1 GTSNPN, CDR2 SVGIG (reference sequence). V shed 3 bases and J shed 5 bases, with 17 bases lying between them. The CDR3 covers 15 residues. The CDR3 reads CAWSGTGLLDQPQHF. DNA for the CDR3: TGTGCCTGGAGCGGTACAGGGTTGTTGGATCAGCCCCAGCATTTT.

V is TRBV23-1 and J is TRBJ2-7; D is undetermined. TRBV23-1 falls under the ORF class, with uncertain function. V lost 1 base and J 2 bases, leaving 15 bases between the germline ends. The CDR3 loop spans 16 amino acids. The CDR3 DNA reads as TGCGCCAGCAGTCAATGGCACAGAAAGGAACCCTACGAGCAGTACTTC. It yields the protein CASSQWHRKEPYEQYF.

In its sample, this clone was seen once. This chain joins TRBV5-1 and TRBJ2-3; no clear D gene. Germline CDR1 and CDR2: SGHRS and YFSETQ. Trimming removed 0 bases at V and 0 bases at J, with 11 bases between. This CDR3 has 16 residues. The CDR3 sequence: CASSLAVRSSTDTQYF. DNA for the CDR3: TGCGCCAGCAGCTTGGCCGTGCGGTCTAGCACAGATACGCAGTATTTT.

The rearrangement joins TRBV29-1 to TRBJ2-3, with 7 nucleotides matching TRBD1. The germline V gene encodes CDR1 SQVTM and CDR2 ANQGSEA. This CDR3 contains 12 residues. V trimming: 4 bases; J trimming: 4 bases; junction bases outside the gene matches: 2. For the CDR3, the DNA is TGCAGCGTTGGTCAGGGGGCAGATACGCAGTATTTT. This codes for CSVGQGADTQYF.

Notes on this clone: A far larger clone is a single base away, which makes a read error likely. Other DNA sequences in the sample encode the same CDR3. This CDR3 is CASSTRQTNSYEQYF. CDR3 DNA sequence: TGCGCCAGTAGTACCCGACAGACCAACTCCTACGAGCAGTACTTC. V and J are TRBV19 and TRBJ2-7; perhaps TRBD1 as D (5 bases). There are 15 residues in the CDR3. Germline CDR1 and CDR2: LNHDA and SQIVND (reference sequence).

The chain links TRBV7-6 to TRBJ2-7; TRBD2 might be the D (6 bases). CDR1 and CDR2 (germline): SGHVS, FNYEAQ. Trimming removed 1 base from V and 9 bases from J, with 16 bases in between. The CDR3 sequence is 14 residues long. CDR3 amino acids: CASSLGRSSGRQYF. The CDR3 nucleotides are TGTGCCAGCAGCTTAGGCAGGAGTTCCGGGAGGCAGTACTTC.

The CDR3 here is CASGGGAYNEQFF. The CDR3 DNA sequence: TGCGCCAGCGGTGGGGGCGCCTACAATGAGCAGTTCTTC. V usage is TRBV10-2 and J usage is TRBJ2-1, with D possibly being TRBD1 (6 bases). V dropped 8 bases and J dropped 2 bases, with 10 bases sitting between them. CDR3 length: 13 amino acids. From germline, CDR1 is WSHSY and CDR2 SAAADI.

The chain recombines TRBV19 with TRBJ2-2, with D perhaps matching TRBD1 (6 bases). CDR3 length equals 15 residues. Trimming pared 5 bases from V and 3 bases from J, leaving 13 bases between. Germline V gene lookup returns CDR1 LNHDA and CDR2 SQIVND (reference sequence). CDR3 in amino acids: CASSEWGLYTGELFF. The CDR3 nucleotides read TGTGCCAGTAGTGAATGGGGGCTGTACACCGGGGAGCTGTTTTTT.

The chain employs TRBV4-1 and TRBJ2-6; D is undetermined. Looked up from germline, CDR1 is MGHRA and CDR2 is YSYEKL. The CDR3 is 14 residues long. The V and J ends lost 3 bases and 0 bases respectively, with 3 bases between them. The CDR3 DNA follows: TGCGCCAGCAGCCAGATCTCTGGGGCCAACGTCCTGACTTTC. Amino acid sequence: CASSQISGANVLTF.

Remarks on this clone: This may be a read error: a much more frequent sequence differs by one nucleotide. This is likely a read error, given that the CDR3 carries no conserved phenylalanine or tryptophan at its end. V and J are TRBV30 and TRBJ1-1, with D unclear. In germline, CDR1 is GTSNPN, CDR2 SVGIG (reference sequence). This CDR3 has 11 amino acids. Trimming shortened V by 1 base and J by 5 bases, and 5 bases separated the two germline ends. CDR3 protein: CAWSDVTEAFY. DNA for the CDR3: TGTGCCTGGAGTGATGTAACTGAAGCTTTCTAT.

The gene calls are TRBV25-1 and TRBJ2-3, with a tentative D call TRBD2 (5 bases). This CDR3 comprises 15 residues. Trimming took 2 bases from V and 6 from J, leaving 15 bases between them. CDR1 and CDR2 from the germline V gene are MGHDK and SYGVNS. Here the CDR3 reads CASSEPTRGRDTQYF. The CDR3 coding sequence is TGTGCCAGCAGTGAACCCACCCGGGGTCGCGATACGCAGTATTTT.

V usage is TRBV29-1 and J usage is TRBJ2-3; tentatively, D is TRBD2 (7 bases). V was trimmed by 4 bases and J by 2 bases, leaving 13 bases between them. Per the germline V gene, CDR1 is SQVTM and CDR2 is ANQGSEA. CDR3 length: 14 residues. The CDR3 is CSVGGGQITDTQYF. CDR3 DNA sequence: TGCAGCGTTGGGGGGGGACAAATCACAGATACGCAGTATTTT.

The chain links TRBV18 to TRBJ1-1; TRBD1 matches 7 bases. Germline V lookup: CDR1 KGHSH, CDR2 LQKENI. V was clipped by 5 bases and J by 7 bases; unmatched bases: 4. The CDR3 covers 12 residues. CDR3 in amino acids: CASSARQGEAFF. For the CDR3, the DNA is TGTGCCAGCTCAGCCAGACAGGGTGAAGCTTTCTTT.

This clone occurred once. The rearrangement joins TRBV11-2 to TRBJ1-2, with 11 bases matching TRBD1. Germline CDR1 SGHAT, CDR2 FQNNGV. CDR3 length: 14 residues. The J segment lost 4 bases and the V segment lost 6 bases, leaving 4 bases of the junction unmatched. The CDR3 DNA follows: TGTGCCAGCAGTGGGACAGGGGGGGCCTATGGCTACACCTTC. It specifies CASSGTGGAYGYTF. Variable domain in full (rest from reference TRBV11-2 and TRBJ1-2): EAGVAQSPRYKIIEKRQSVAFWCNPISGHATLYWYQQILGQGPKLLIQFQNNGVVDDSQLPKDRFSAERLKGVDSTLKIQPAKLEDSAVYLCASSGTGGAYGYTFGSGTRLTVV.

The J gene is TRBJ2-7, the V gene TRBV2; 8 nucleotides agree with TRBD2. Germline V gene sequence: CDR1 SNHLY, CDR2 FYNNEI. The CDR3 has 13 amino acids. The ends lost 9 bases at V and 1 base at J; junction bases unmatched: 5. The CDR3 sequence: CASLAGGSYEQYF. For the CDR3, the DNA is TGTGCCAGTCTAGCGGGTGGGTCCTACGAGCAGTACTTC. Combining the CDR3 with reference TRBV2 and TRBJ2-7 gives the whole variable domain EPEVTQTPSHQVTQMGQEVILRCVPISNHLYFYWYRQILGQKVEFLVSFYNNEISEKSEIFDDQFSVERPDGSNFTLKIRSTKLEDSAMYFCASLAGGSYEQYFGPGTRLTVT.

Details on this clone: One end of the junction does not line up with germline, which may come from a read error. This chain connects TRBV11-2 to TRBJ2-6, with D maybe TRBD1 (5 bases). Germline V gene lookup returns CDR1 SGHAT and CDR2 FQNNGV. The length of the CDR3 is 17 residues. The CDR3 DNA is TGTACCAGCAGCCCGAATGGGGCCTCCTCTGGGGCCAACGTCCTGACTTTC. Its translation: CTSSPNGASSGANVLTF.

The CDR3 loop is CSAREDNEQFF. The CDR3 DNA is TGCAGTGCTAGAGAAGACAATGAGCAGTTCTTC. V usage is TRBV20-1 and J usage is TRBJ2-1; no reliable D call. CDR3 length equals 11 residues. Germline V gene lookup returns CDR1 DFQATT and CDR2 SNEGSKA (reference sequence). V shed 0 bases and J shed 5 bases, with 2 bases lying between them.

The J gene is TRBJ2-7, the V gene TRBV7-1, with TRBD2 matching over 8 bases. TRBV7-1 is designated an ORF whose function remains uncertain. The CDR3 is 13 residues long. The V segment lost 5 bases and the J segment 4 bases; nucleotides outside the gene matches: 4. The CDR3 bases are TGTGCCAGCAGCCTACTAGCGGAATACGAGCAGTACTTC. Protein product: CASSLLAEYEQYF.

CDR3: CASSLRSGHRAETPLHF. The DNA of the CDR3 is TGTGCCAGCAGTTTAAGGTCAGGCCATCGCGCCGAGACACCCCTCCACTTT. The rearrangement joins TRBV28 to TRBJ1-6; D gene unclear. The CDR3 has 17 amino acids. The V and J ends lost 2 bases and 11 bases respectively, with 22 bases between them. Germline values: CDR1 MDHEN, CDR2 SYDVKM.

The chain employs TRBV5-4 and TRBJ2-7, with no clear D. Germline CDR1 and CDR2: SGHNT and YYREEE (reference sequence). The CDR3 runs 14 residues. The germline V and J ends were trimmed by 2 bases and 3 bases, with 12 bases remaining between them. This chain's CDR3 is CASSFAGSDYEQYF. The CDR3 coding sequence is TGTGCCAGCAGCTTCGCTGGGTCAGACTACGAGCAGTACTTC.

The chain uses TRBV28 and TRBJ1-2; no firm D call. Germline values: CDR1 MDHEN, CDR2 SYDVKM. The CDR3 has 13 amino acids. Trimming took off 3 bases at V and 1 base at J, with 6 bases between the two ends. The CDR3 DNA reads as TGTGCCAGCAGTTTCGAAGTTAACTATGGCTACACCTTC. This sequence encodes CASSFEVNYGYTF.

This clone showed up many times. This chain joins TRBV7-9 and TRBJ2-1; TRBD1 matches 10 bases. There are 15 residues in the CDR3. The germline gives CDR1 SEHNR, CDR2 FQNEAQ (reference sequence). V shed 7 bases, J shed 6 bases, and the junction held 9 bases outside the gene matches. This CDR3 is CASMRGQGRSNEQFF. CDR3 bases: TGTGCCAGCATGAGGGGACAGGGGCGATCCAATGAGCAGTTCTTC.

On this clone itself: This likely came from a read error, as a far larger clone is one base away. The CDR3 region has the DNA TGCGCCAGCAGCTTTTACAGGGACACTGAAGCTTTCTTT. This encodes CASSFYRDTEAFF. The gene calls are TRBV5-1 and TRBJ1-1; D is perhaps TRBD1 (6 bases). In germline, CDR1 is SGHRS, CDR2 YFSETQ. Between the trimmed V and J ends, which lost 2 bases and 3 bases, there was a span of 8 bases. The CDR3 loop spans 13 amino acids.

A note on this clone: Other DNA sequences in this sample translate to the same CDR3. The genes are TRBV7-3 and TRBJ2-1; TRBD2 aligns across 8 bases. The CDR3 loop spans 16 amino acids. Looked up from germline, CDR1 is SGHTA and CDR2 is FQGTGA. Unmatched junction bases numbered 4, after V lost 2 bases and J lost 1 base. DNA of the CDR3: TGTGCCAGCAGCTTATCCAGCGGGAGTTCCTACAATGAGCAGTTCTTC. Translation gives CASSLSSGSSYNEQFF.

This clone appeared once. V gene TRBV12-5 combines with J gene TRBJ2-1; no definite D call. Trimming took off 0 bases at V and 6 bases at J, with 27 bases between the two ends. Germline CDR1 is LGHNT and CDR2 is FRNRAP. The CDR3 has 20 amino acids. CDR3 nucleotides: TGTGCTAGTGGTTTGGTACTTTTCCCGCCCGCCAGTCCACAACGCAATGAGCAGTTCTTC. Translated, it gives CASGLVLFPPASPQRNEQFF.

The chain recombines TRBV10-1 with TRBJ2-1; 7 bases are shared with TRBD2. Per germline, CDR1 WNHNN and CDR2 SYGVQD (reference sequence). This CDR3 contains 16 residues. The junction had 4 bases not matched to a gene; V was cut back by 0 bases and J by 2 bases. Here the CDR3 DNA reads TGCGCCAGCAGTGAGTCGGGAGGGTTCGCCTACAATGAGCAGTTCTTC. This translates into CASSESGGFAYNEQFF.

This sequence joins TRBV6-5 and TRBJ2-5; TRBD2 matches 7 bases. This CDR3 spans 14 amino acids. Unmatched junction bases numbered 4, after V lost 4 bases and J lost 2 bases. CDR1 and CDR2 (germline): MNHEY, SVGAGI. CDR3 sequence reads: CASSSPGLQETQYF. Written as DNA, the CDR3 is TGTGCCAGCAGTTCCCCGGGACTACAAGAGACCCAGTACTTC.

This clone showed up just a few times. V and J are TRBV5-1 and TRBJ1-2; D is possibly TRBD1 (6 bases). Germline CDR1 and CDR2: SGHRS and YFSETQ. V dropped 3 bases and J dropped 4 bases, with 13 bases sitting between them. The CDR3 has 14 amino acids. The CDR3 DNA reads TGCGCCAGCAGCTCGTCAGGGGCGGGCTATGGCTACACCTTC. It specifies CASSSSGAGYGYTF.

About this clone: The junction departs from the called germline gene at one end, perhaps through a read error. Distinct nucleotide sequences in the sample also encode this CDR3. The genes are TRBV28 and TRBJ2-3; 10 nucleotides match TRBD2. This CDR3 has 15 residues. Germline CDR1 MDHEN, CDR2 SYDVKM. CDR3 sequence reads: CASSLRLAGTDTQYF. The CDR3 nucleotides read TGTGCCAGCAGTTTACGACTAGCGGGCACAGATACGCAATATTTT. Full variable domain (outside the CDR3, taken from reference TRBV28 and TRBJ2-3): DVKVTQSSRYLVKRTGEKVFLECVQDMDHENMFWYRQDPGLGLRLIYFSYDVKMKEKGDIPEGYSVSREKKERFSLILESASTNQTSMYLCASSLRLAGTDTQYFGPGTRLTVL.

This clone came up many times. V usage is TRBV7-8 and J usage is TRBJ2-1, with 13 bases aligning to TRBD2. The CDR3 is 19 residues long. Germline V gene lookup returns CDR1 SGHVS and CDR2 FQNEAQ. The J segment lost 8 bases and the V segment lost 5 bases, leaving 18 bases of the junction unmatched. The CDR3 loop reads CASSIRLAGGGVRGDEQFF. The CDR3 DNA reads TGTGCCAGCAGCATTAGACTAGCGGGAGGTGGGGTTCGAGGGGATGAGCAGTTCTTC.

Comments on this clone: A read error likely explains this, since a far larger clone differs by one base. Other nucleotide sequences in the sample specify the same CDR3. The V gene is TRBV30, the J gene TRBJ2-6, with D unclear. Trimming shortened V by 0 bases and J by 3 bases, and 3 bases separated the two germline ends. Germline loops: CDR1 GTSNPN, CDR2 SVGIG (reference sequence). CDR3 length: 13 amino acids. CDR3 DNA sequence: TGTGCCTGGAGTGTAGGTGGGGCCAACGTCCTGACTTTC. Its protein product is CAWSVGGANVLTF. The variable domain in full, completed from reference TRBV30 and TRBJ2-6, reads SQTIHQWPATLVQPVGSPLSLECTVEGTSNPNLYWYRQAAGRGLQLLFYSVGIGQISSEVPQNLSASRPQDRQFILSSKKLLLSDSGFYLCAWSVGGANVLTFGAGSRLTVL.

The chain is built from TRBV6-5 and TRBJ2-5; the D gene is possibly TRBD2 (7 bases). The germline V gene encodes CDR1 MNHEY and CDR2 SVGAGI. This CDR3 region has 15 residues. The V end lost 0 bases, the J end lost 5 bases, and 13 bases lay between the germline ends. This CDR3 reads CASSYSRGGGETQYF. DNA for the CDR3: TGTGCCAGCAGTTACTCGAGGGGGGGAGGGGAGACCCAGTACTTC.